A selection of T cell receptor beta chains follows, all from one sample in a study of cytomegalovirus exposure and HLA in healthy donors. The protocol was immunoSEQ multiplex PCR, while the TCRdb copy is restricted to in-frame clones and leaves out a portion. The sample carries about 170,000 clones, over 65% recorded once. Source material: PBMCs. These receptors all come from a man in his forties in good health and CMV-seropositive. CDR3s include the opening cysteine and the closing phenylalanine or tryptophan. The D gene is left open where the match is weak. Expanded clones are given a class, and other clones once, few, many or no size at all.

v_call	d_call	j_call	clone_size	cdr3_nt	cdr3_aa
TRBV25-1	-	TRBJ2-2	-	TGTGCCAGACCAGGTATCAGCACCGGGGAGCTGTTTTTT	CARPGISTGELFF
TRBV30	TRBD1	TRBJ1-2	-	TGTGCTAATTCGGACAGGGATTACTATGGCTACACCTTC	CANSDRDYYGYTF
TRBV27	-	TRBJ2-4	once	TGTGCCAGCAGTTTCCAAGCGGACAAAAACATTCAGTACTTC	CASSFQADKNIQYF
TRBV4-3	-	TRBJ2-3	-	TGCGCCAGCAGCCAAGATATACAGGGAAGGACGCAGTATTTT	CASSQDIQGRTQYF
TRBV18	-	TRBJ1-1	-	TGTGCCAGCTCACCACGAAGGGGGTCAACTGAAGCTTTCTTT	CASSPRRGSTEAFF
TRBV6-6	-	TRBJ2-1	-	TGTGCCAGCACCGAAAGGGGTAATGAGCAGTTCTTC	CASTERGNEQFF
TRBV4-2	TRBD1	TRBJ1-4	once	TGTGCCAGCAGCCAAACCAACAGGGGCGATGAAAAACTGTTTTTT	CASSQTNRGDEKLFF
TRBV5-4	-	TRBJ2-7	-	TGTGCCAGCAGCTCTACCTACGAGCAGTACTTC	CASSSTYEQYF
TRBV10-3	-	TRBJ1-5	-	TGTGCCATCCGGGGTGAAAATGGCAATCAGCCCCAGCATTTT	CAIRGENGNQPQHF
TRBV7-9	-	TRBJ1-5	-	TGTGCCAGCAGCCCGGACAAAGGGGCTATGGAGCCCCAGCATTTT	CASSPDKGAMEPQHF
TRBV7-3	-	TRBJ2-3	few	TGTGCCAGCAGCTCTGCTAGCACCACAGATACGCAGTATTTT	CASSSASTTDTQYF
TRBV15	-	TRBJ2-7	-	TGTGCCACCAGCAGAGAGCGGGGCCGGTCCTACGAGCAGTACTTC	CATSRERGRSYEQYF
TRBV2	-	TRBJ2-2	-	TGTGCCAGCTCTGTCCGGTCCCAGGGCGCCGGGGAGCTGTTTTTT	CASSVRSQGAGELFF
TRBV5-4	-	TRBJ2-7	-	TGTGCCAGCAGCTCGCACGCGGGGAGCATACACGAGCAGTACTTC	CASSSHAGSIHEQYF
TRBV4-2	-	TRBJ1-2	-	TGTGCCAGCAGCCAAGATCTAGCAAAACAGGGCCATGGCTACACCTTC	CASSQDLAKQGHGYTF
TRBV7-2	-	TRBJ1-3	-	TGTGCCAGCAGCTGGGGGGGCTCTGGAAACACCATATATTTT	CASSWGGSGNTIYF
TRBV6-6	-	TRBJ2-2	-	TGTGCCAGCAGTTATCAAGGGACTTGGGAGCTGTTTTTT	CASSYQGTWELFF
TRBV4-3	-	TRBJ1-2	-	TGCGCCAGCAGCCAAGTGAGAGGAGGACACTATGGCTACACCTTC	CASSQVRGGHYGYTF
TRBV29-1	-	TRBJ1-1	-	TGCAGCGTTGGGCAAGACAGTGGGTTGAACACTGAAGCTTTCTTT	CSVGQDSGLNTEAFF
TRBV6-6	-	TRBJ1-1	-	TGTGCCAGCAGCCCAATCCCTGGACAGTCTGAAGCTTTCTTT	CASSPIPGQSEAFF
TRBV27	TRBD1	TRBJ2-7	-	TGTGCCAGCAGCTCCTCCGGGACAGGGTTAGACGAGCAGTACTTC	CASSSSGTGLDEQYF
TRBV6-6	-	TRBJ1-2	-	TGTGCCAGCAGTTACTCCCCAGGGGAAGCTAACTATGGCTACACCTTC	CASSYSPGEANYGYTF
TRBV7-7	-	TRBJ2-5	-	TGTGCTAGCAGCTTAGGTCGGAGGGAAGAGACCCAGTACTTC	CASSLGRREETQYF
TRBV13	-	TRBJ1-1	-	TGTGCCAGCAGCTTATCTAACACTGAAGCTTTCTTT	CASSLSNTEAFF
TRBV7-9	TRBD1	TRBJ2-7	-	TGTGCCAGCAGCACAGGACAGGCCCCAGAGGCGTACTCCTACGAGCAGTACTTC	CASSTGQAPEAYSYEQYF
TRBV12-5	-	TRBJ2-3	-	TGTGCTAGTGGTTGGGGGGGCACAGATACGCAGTATTTT	CASGWGGTDTQYF
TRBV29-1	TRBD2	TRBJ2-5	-	TGCAGCGTTACTAGCGGCCAAGAGACCCAGTACTTC	CSVTSGQETQYF
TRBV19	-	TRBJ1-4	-	TGTGCCAGTAGTAACAGGTATAATGAAAAACTGTTTTTT	CASSNRYNEKLFF
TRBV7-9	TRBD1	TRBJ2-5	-	TGTGCCAGCAGCCCAAGACAGGGGGACCAAGAGACCCAGTACTTC	CASSPRQGDQETQYF
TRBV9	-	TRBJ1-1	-	TGTGCCAGCAGCGTAACGCGAGACACTGAAGCTTTCTTT	CASSVTRDTEAFF
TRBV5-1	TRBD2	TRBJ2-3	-	TGCGCCAGCAGCTTCGGGACTAGCGGGGGAGCTAGCACAGATACGCAGTATTTT	CASSFGTSGGASTDTQYF
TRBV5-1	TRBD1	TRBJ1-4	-	TGCGCCAGCAGCTTACAGGGGGTTGAAAAACTGTTTTTT	CASSLQGVEKLFF
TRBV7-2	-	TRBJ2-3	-	TGTGCCAGCAGCCCTTACACAGATACGCAGTATTTT	CASSPYTDTQYF
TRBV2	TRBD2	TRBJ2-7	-	TGTGCCAGCAGGCTAGCGGTTGGGTACGAGCAGTACTTC	CASRLAVGYEQYF
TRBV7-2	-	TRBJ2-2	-	TGTGCCAGCAGCTTAGACGGTTACACCGGGGAGCTGTTTTTT	CASSLDGYTGELFF
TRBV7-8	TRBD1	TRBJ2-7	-	TGTGCCAGCAGCTCTCCCTTCACAGGGGGATACGAGCAGTACTTC	CASSSPFTGGYEQYF
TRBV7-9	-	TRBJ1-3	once	TGTGCCAGCAGCGTAGTGGAGGCTGGAAACACCATATATTTT	CASSVVEAGNTIYF
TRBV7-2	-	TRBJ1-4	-	TGTGCCAGCAGCTTATTTCCTCCGGGAACTAATGAAAAACTGTTTTTT	CASSLFPPGTNEKLFF
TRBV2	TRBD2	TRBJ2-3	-	TGTGCCAGCAGAGGACTAGTCTCCACCGCAGATGCGCAGTATTTT	CASRGLVSTADAQYF
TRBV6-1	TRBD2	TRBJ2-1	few	TGTGCCAGCAGTGAAGGGACTAGCGGGGGCAATGAGCAGTTCTTC	CASSEGTSGGNEQFF
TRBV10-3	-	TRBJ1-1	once	TGTGCCATCAGTGAGGGGGGGGCGGCAGCAGCTTTCTTT	CAISEGGAAAAFF
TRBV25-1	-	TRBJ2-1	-	TGTGCCAGCAGTGCTGTCTCCTACAATGAGCAGTTCTTC	CASSAVSYNEQFF
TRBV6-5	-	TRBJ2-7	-	TGTGCCAGCAGGCCGACAGGAAATTACGAGCAGTACTTC	CASRPTGNYEQYF
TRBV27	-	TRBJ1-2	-	TGTGCCAGCAGTTTATCGGGGGAGGAGGGCTACACCTTC	CASSLSGEEGYTF
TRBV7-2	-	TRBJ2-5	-	TGTGCCAGCAGCTTAGTTCAGACGGGGGTGGGGACCCAGTACTTC	CASSLVQTGVGTQYF
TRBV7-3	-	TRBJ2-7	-	TGTGCCAGCGGCACAGGGTCCTACGAGCAGTACTTC	CASGTGSYEQYF
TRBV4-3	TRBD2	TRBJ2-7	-	TGCGCCAGCAGCCAAGGCTATAGCGGGAGCTACGAGCAGTACTTC	CASSQGYSGSYEQYF
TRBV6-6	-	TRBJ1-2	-	TGTGCCAGCAGTTGCGGGGGGGACACCAACTATGGCTACACCTTC	CASSCGGDTNYGYTF
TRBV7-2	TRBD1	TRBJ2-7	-	TGTGCCAGCAGAGGACAGGCTAACTACGAGCAGTACTTC	CASRGQANYEQYF
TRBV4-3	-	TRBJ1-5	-	TGCGCCAGCAGCCCCGGCAGGGACAATCAGCCCCAGCATTTT	CASSPGRDNQPQHF
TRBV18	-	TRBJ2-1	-	TGTGCCAGCTCACCAGCGGGTACCTACAATGAGCAGTTCTTC	CASSPAGTYNEQFF
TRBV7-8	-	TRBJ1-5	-	TGTGCCAGCAGCTCGACAGCGCGAACCGATCAGCCCCAGCATTTT	CASSSTARTDQPQHF
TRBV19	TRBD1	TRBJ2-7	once	TGTGCCAGTAGTGCCGGGACAGGGCTCGAGCAGTACTTC	CASSAGTGLEQYF
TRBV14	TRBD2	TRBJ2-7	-	TGTGCCAGCAGTCCCGGGAGGTCCCAGCAGTACTTC	CASSPGRSQQYF
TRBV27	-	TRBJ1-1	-	TGTGCCAGCAGTTTAGCTCCGAGGACTGAAGCTTTCTTT	CASSLAPRTEAFF
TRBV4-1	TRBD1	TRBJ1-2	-	TGCGCCAGCAGCCAATTGGACAGGGGTAACTATGGCTACACCTTC	CASSQLDRGNYGYTF
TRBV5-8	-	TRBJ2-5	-	TGTGCCAGCAGCTCCAGGGTGGGGGGAGAGACCCAGTACTTC	CASSSRVGGETQYF
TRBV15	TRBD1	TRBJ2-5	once	TGTGCCACCAGCAGAGGCGGGACAGGGGTTGTTGAGACCCAGTACTTC	CATSRGGTGVVETQYF
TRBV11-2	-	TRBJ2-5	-	TGTGCCAGCATCGCCGGGACAAGCCAAGAGACCCAGTACTTC	CASIAGTSQETQYF